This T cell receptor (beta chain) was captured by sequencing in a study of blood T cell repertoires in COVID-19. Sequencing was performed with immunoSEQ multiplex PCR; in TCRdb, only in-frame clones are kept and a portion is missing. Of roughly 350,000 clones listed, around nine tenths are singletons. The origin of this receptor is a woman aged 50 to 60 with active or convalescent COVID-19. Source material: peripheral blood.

CDR3 protein: CASKFTGGSYNEQFF. CDR3 bases: TGTGCCAGCAAATTCACAGGGGGCTCCTACAATGAGCAGTTCTTC. The chain uses TRBV2 and TRBJ2-1; TRBD1 matches 8 bases. The V gene end was trimmed by 7 bases and the J gene end by 0 bases; junction bases not matched to a gene: 5. The CDR3 runs to 15 residues. Germline V gene data show CDR1 as SNHLY and CDR2 as FYNNEI.